The 15 T cell receptor beta chains below come from one sample, sequenced in a study of cytomegalovirus exposure and HLA in healthy donors. It was with 60 Vbeta and 13 Jbeta primers that the PCR ran. Libraries were prepared by immunoSEQ multiplex PCR; TCRdb keeps only in-frame clonotypes and omits some of them. The sample holds about 120,000 clones, 55% to 75% seen once. The sample consisted of PBMCs. The receptors originated from a middle-aged woman in good health and CMV-seropositive.

The chain is built from TRBV4-2 and TRBJ2-1; TRBD2 aligns across 7 bases. The V and J ends lost 2 bases and 2 bases, in that order; junction bases with no gene match: 15. The CDR3 contains 19 residues. Germline lookup yields CDR1 LGHNA and CDR2 YNFKEQ. The CDR3 sequence is CASSQPSSWGEGPYNEQFF. The CDR3 DNA reads TGTGCCAGCAGCCAACCTTCTAGTTGGGGGGAGGGTCCCTACAATGAGCAGTTCTTC.

The CDR3 protein is CASSVSEAKNIQYF. The CDR3 nucleotides read TGTGCCAGCAGCGTTTCAGAAGCCAAAAACATTCAGTACTTC. The genes are TRBV9 and TRBJ2-4; D gene uncertain. There are 14 residues in the CDR3. Trimming stripped 2 bases from V and 0 bases from J, with 6 bases between. Germline V gene lookup returns CDR1 SGDLS and CDR2 YYNGEE.

V and J are TRBV9 and TRBJ2-7; D perhaps matches TRBD2 (5 bases). The CDR3 is 15 amino acids. Germline-derived CDR1 and CDR2 are SGDLS and YYNGEE. V gave up 0 bases and J gave up 2 bases, with 12 bases separating them. The CDR3: CASSVEGGPTYEQYF. The CDR3 DNA reads as TGTGCCAGCAGCGTAGAGGGCGGGCCCACCTACGAGCAGTACTTC. Using reference TRBV9 and TRBJ2-7 for the parts outside the CDR3, the full variable domain is DSGVTQTPKHLITATGQRVTLRCSPRSGDLSVYWYQQSLDQGLQFLIQYYNGEERAKGNILERFSAQQFPDLHSELNLSSLELGDSALYFCASSVEGGPTYEQYFGPGTRLTVT.

J is TRBJ1-5 and V is TRBV28; D unresolved. This CDR3 has 14 residues. The V end was cut by 11 bases, the J end by 0 bases, with 14 bases between. CDR1 and CDR2 from the germline V gene are MDHEN and SYDVKM. In DNA, the CDR3 is TGTGCCGCGGATCGACCGACTAGCAATCAGCCCCAGCATTTT. Its translation is CAADRPTSNQPQHF.

This clone appeared once. The gene calls are TRBV2 and TRBJ2-7, with D perhaps matching TRBD2 (5 bases). Trimming stripped 11 bases from V and 3 bases from J, with 11 bases between. The germline gives CDR1 SNHLY, CDR2 FYNNEI. The CDR3 spans 11 residues. The CDR3 region is CAGERDYEQYF. The CDR3 DNA sequence: TGTGCCGGGGAGAGGGACTACGAGCAGTACTTC.

The chain is built from TRBV7-8 and TRBJ2-1; D call uncertain. Germline V lookup: CDR1 SGHVS, CDR2 FQNEAQ. CDR3 length equals 15 residues. Between the trimmed V and J ends, which lost 5 bases and 5 bases, there was a span of 16 bases. The CDR3 DNA is TGTGCCAGCAGCCTACGGAGTACGGGTCACAATGAGCAGTTCTTC. Translation: CASSLRSTGHNEQFF. Drawing the rest from reference TRBV7-8 and TRBJ2-1, the complete variable domain is GAGVSQSPRYKVAKRGQDVALRCDPISGHVSLFWYQQALGQGPEFLTYFQNEAQLDKSGLPSDRFFAERPEGSVSTLKIQRTQQEDSAVYLCASSLRSTGHNEQFFGPGTRLTVL.

This chain links TRBV6-5 with TRBJ2-3; D might be TRBD2 (5 bases). The CDR3 loop spans 14 amino acids. Germline V gene data show CDR1 as MNHEY and CDR2 as SVGAGI. V lost 5 bases and J 1 base, leaving 10 bases between the germline ends. The CDR3 reads CASSLRAGTDTQYF. Here the CDR3 DNA reads TGTGCCAGCAGTCTCCGAGCGGGCACAGATACGCAGTATTTT.

The rearrangement uses TRBV28 and TRBJ2-7; TRBD2 might be the D (5 bases). The CDR3 runs to 12 residues. V lost 6 bases to trimming and J lost 2 bases, with 8 bases between them. Per germline, CDR1 MDHEN and CDR2 SYDVKM. The CDR3 DNA is TGTGCCAGCAGGCGACTAACCTACGAGCAGTACTTC. Amino acids: CASRRLTYEQYF.

V usage is TRBV5-1 and J usage is TRBJ2-2; 9 nucleotides align to TRBD1. CDR3 length equals 16 residues. Unmatched junction bases numbered 4, after V lost 4 bases and J lost 0 bases. Germline CDR1 reads SGHRS; CDR2 reads YFSETQ. The CDR3 protein is CASSPRQGANTGELFF. The DNA of the CDR3 is TGCGCCAGCAGCCCTAGACAGGGGGCGAACACCGGGGAGCTGTTTTTT.

This clone was picked up a small number of times. The DNA of the CDR3 is TGTGCCAGCAGCCAAGGGGGGACTAGCGGACAAAACCTAGCCAAAAACATTCAGTACTTC. This sequence encodes CASSQGGTSGQNLAKNIQYF. The J gene is TRBJ2-4, the V gene TRBV4-2, with 11 positions matching TRBD2. CDR1 LGHNA and CDR2 YNFKEQ come from the germline V gene. J was trimmed by 0 bases and V by 1 base; bases with no gene match: 11. The CDR3 is 20 residues long.

This clone was picked up a small number of times. This chain uses TRBV7-9 with TRBJ2-1, with TRBD2 matching over 9 bases. Per germline, CDR1 SEHNR and CDR2 FQNEAQ (reference sequence). V trimming: 4 bases; J trimming: 3 bases; junction bases outside the gene matches: 4. The CDR3 length is 15 residues. CDR3: CASSSRLADYNEQFF. CDR3 nucleotides: TGTGCCAGCAGCTCCCGACTAGCGGACTACAATGAGCAGTTCTTC.

This clone was found a few times. The chain has TRBV7-8 and TRBJ2-7; possibly TRBD2 for D (6 bases). Trimming pared 0 bases from V and 4 bases from J, leaving 16 bases between. Germline CDR1 reads SGHVS; CDR2 reads FQNEAQ. This CDR3 has 16 amino acids. The CDR3 here is CASSLAPSGEFYEQYF. CDR3 nucleotide sequence: TGTGCCAGCAGCTTAGCCCCCTCGGGGGAATTTTACGAGCAGTACTTC.

The rearrangement uses TRBV28 and TRBJ1-2; TRBD1 might be the D (5 bases). Germline lookup yields CDR1 MDHEN and CDR2 SYDVKM. Trimming cost V 3 bases and J 3 bases, with 11 bases left between them. The length of the CDR3 is 14 residues. CDR3 nucleotide sequence: TGTGCCAGCAGTTTGACGTTGGGGCACTATGGCTACACCTTC. It codes for CASSLTLGHYGYTF.

The CDR3 loop reads CASSWAGNYEQYF. Here the CDR3 DNA reads TGTGCCAGCAGTTGGGCAGGGAACTACGAGCAGTACTTC. The chain links TRBV27 to TRBJ2-7; TRBD1 might be the D (5 bases). The CDR3 length is 13 residues. CDR1 is MNHEY and CDR2 is SMNVEV in the germline V gene (reference sequence). Trimming stripped 4 bases from V and 3 bases from J, with 10 bases between.

The CDR3 DNA reads as TGTGCCAGCAGCCCAGGCCAGGGGTACAATCAGCCCCAGCATTTT. Its protein is CASSPGQGYNQPQHF. The gene calls are TRBV7-9 and TRBJ1-5; weak D call: TRBD1 (6 bases). Trimming shortened V by 5 bases and J by 3 bases, and 14 bases separated the two germline ends. CDR1 SEHNR and CDR2 FQNEAQ come from the germline V gene (reference sequence). This CDR3 spans 15 amino acids.